These 21 T cell receptor beta chains originate from one sample sequenced in a study of T-cell reconstitution after alpha-beta-depleted transplantation in children. Preparation of the TCRbeta library involved a method that used unique molecular identifiers. TCRdb passed the PCR reads through MiXCR, listing each CDR3 protein once. Of nearly 550,000 distinct CDR3 sequences in the sample, approximately 20% were seen once. The specimen was PBMCs from the stem cell graft donor, collected from the stem cell graft. The source of these receptors is a human donor who donated a stem cell graft to a child with acute lymphoblastic leukemia.

This clonotype was counted a few times. The J gene is TRBJ2-1, the V gene TRBV9; 12 bases agree with TRBD2. Looked up from germline, CDR1 is SGDLS and CDR2 is YYNGEE. The CDR3 has 16 amino acids. V shed 4 bases and J 9 bases; nucleotides not matched to a gene: 11. The CDR3 protein is CASSPGGLAGGREQFF. CDR3 coding DNA: TGTGCCAGCAGCCCGGGGGGGCTAGCGGGAGGGCGTGAGCAGTTCTTC.

This clonotype was recorded a few times. This chain uses TRBV7-7 with TRBJ2-3; a weak D match, TRBD2 (5 bases). V lost 0 bases to trimming and J lost 5 bases, with 21 bases between them. CDR3 length equals 18 residues. CDR1 SSHAT and CDR2 FNYEAQ come from the germline V gene (reference sequence). The DNA of the CDR3 is TGTGCCAGCAGCTTAGCGCTATTGGGAGCCAACGTTGTAGATACGCAGTATTTT. Protein sequence: CASSLALLGANVVDTQYF.

This chain connects TRBV5-4 to TRBJ2-5, with a tentative D call TRBD2 (7 bases). The CDR3 has 15 amino acids. Germline V lookup: CDR1 SGHNT, CDR2 YYREEE (reference sequence). The V end lost 4 bases, the J end lost 7 bases, and 20 bases lay between the germline ends. The CDR3 DNA is TGTGCCAGCAGCCACCACAGGGAGGGATATGGGACCCAGTACTTC. Translating it yields CASSHHREGYGTQYF.

This clonotype occurred a few times. The chain employs TRBV5-1 and TRBJ2-2; 7 bases agree with TRBD2. The CDR3 loop spans 16 amino acids. The germline gives CDR1 SGHRS, CDR2 YFSETQ. The J segment lost 2 bases and the V segment lost 7 bases, leaving 11 bases of the junction unmatched. CDR3 loop: CASSPRGGPNTGELFF. In DNA, the CDR3 is TGCGCCAGCTCACCCCGGGGAGGGCCCAACACCGGGGAGCTGTTTTTT.

This clonotype was counted between two and nine times. The chain is built from TRBV12-3 or TRBV12-4 and TRBJ2-1; 8 bases are a match to TRBD1. There are 14 residues in the CDR3. Trimming took 6 bases from V and 9 from J; bases not matched to a gene: 10. The CDR3 DNA is TGTGCCAGCAGCTTTGTGCAGGGGGCGGGTGAGCAGTTCTTC. It encodes CASSFVQGAGEQFF.

The gene calls are TRBV5-1 and TRBJ2-5, with TRBD1 identical over 10 bases. With 4 bases clipped from V and 5 bases from J, the junction kept 8 bases outside the gene matches. The germline V gene encodes CDR1 SGHRS and CDR2 YFSETQ. This CDR3 is built from 15 residues. The CDR3 spells CASSKGQGFGETQYF. The CDR3 DNA follows: TGCGCCAGCAGCAAGGGACAGGGGTTTGGGGAGACCCAGTACTTC.

The chain joins TRBV5-1 to TRBJ2-1; 12 bases map to TRBD1. Germline CDR1 and CDR2: SGHRS and YFSETQ. Losses at the gene ends were 5 bases for V and 8 bases for J; bases not matched to a gene: 11. The CDR3 consists of 16 residues. This chain's CDR3 is CASRGFLGTGGDEQFF. CDR3 bases: TGCGCCAGCAGGGGGTTTCTCGGGACAGGGGGCGATGAGCAGTTCTTC.

This clonotype was recorded many times. The rearrangement uses TRBV20-1 and TRBJ2-5, with 8 bases lining up with TRBD2. J was trimmed by 1 base and V by 3 bases; bases with no gene match: 10. Germline CDR1 DFQATT, CDR2 SNEGSKA (reference sequence). CDR3 length: 16 amino acids. The CDR3 DNA sequence: TGCAGTGCTAGGAGCCCGCGGGAGGCCTTCCAAGAGACCCAGTACTTC. It encodes CSARSPREAFQETQYF.

The V gene is TRBV11-2, the J gene TRBJ2-4; no definite D call. Trimming pared 1 base from V and 0 bases from J, leaving 16 bases between. The CDR3 sequence is 18 residues long. Per the germline V gene, CDR1 is SGHAT and CDR2 is FQNNGV. CDR3 region: CASSLGSWDYIAKNIQYF. The CDR3 DNA sequence: TGTGCCAGCAGCTTAGGGTCTTGGGATTACATAGCCAAAAACATTCAGTACTTC.

In this sample, this clonotype turned up a few times. The chain links TRBV27 to TRBJ2-1, with 9 nucleotides matching TRBD2. V was pared by 5 bases and J by 1 base, with 9 bases of the junction left unmatched. From germline, CDR1 is MNHEY and CDR2 SMNVEV (reference sequence). The CDR3 is 17 amino acids. The DNA for the CDR3 is TGTGCCAGCAGTCCCGGGGACGCGGGAGGGTCCTACAATGAGCAGTTCTTC. This encodes CASSPGDAGGSYNEQFF.

This clonotype appeared a few times. The chain uses TRBV20-1 and TRBJ1-2, with D uncertain. V was clipped by 3 bases and J by 4 bases, with 9 bases between them. Germline CDR1 reads DFQATT; CDR2 reads SNEGSKA (reference sequence). The CDR3 runs 12 residues. This chain's CDR3 is CSASQTGYGYTF. CDR3 coding DNA: TGCAGTGCTAGCCAAACGGGCTATGGCTACACCTTC.

This chain connects TRBV20-1 to TRBJ1-4, with a possible D match to TRBD1 (6 bases). CDR1 is DFQATT, CDR2 SNEGSKA, per germline (reference sequence). Trimming shortened V by 6 bases and J by 10 bases, and 15 bases separated the two germline ends. CDR3 size: 12 residues. The CDR3 nucleotides read TGCAGTGCAGGCACACAGGGTGGAAAACTGTTTTTT. Its protein product is CSAGTQGGKLFF.

The V and J genes are TRBV2 and TRBJ2-3; 9 bases are shared with TRBD1. The CDR3 totals 14 residues. Germline V gene lookup returns CDR1 SNHLY and CDR2 FYNNEI. The J segment lost 3 bases and the V segment lost 10 bases, leaving 8 bases of the junction unmatched. CDR3 DNA sequence: TGTGCCAACGGACAGGGGCGGAAGACAGATACGCAGTATTTT. Translated, it gives CANGQGRKTDTQYF.

The chain recombines TRBV15 with TRBJ2-2; D is unclear. The CDR3 totals 14 residues. Trimming took 3 bases from V and 4 from J, leaving 9 bases between them. Germline values: CDR1 LNHNV, CDR2 YYDKDF (reference sequence). CDR3 nucleotide sequence: TGTGCCACCAGCAGTAAGCAGCTCACCGGGGAGCTGTTTTTT. It encodes CATSSKQLTGELFF.

This clonotype came up many times. CDR3 in DNA: TGTGCCAGCAGTCGCCGCCGGGACAGGGGATACGAGCAGTACTTC. Translating it yields CASSRRRDRGYEQYF. V gene TRBV7-8 combines with J gene TRBJ2-7, with TRBD1 matching over 10 bases. The CDR3 totals 15 residues. V gave up 6 bases and J gave up 4 bases; unmatched junction bases: 9. The V gene's germline CDR1 is SGHVS and CDR2 FQNEAQ.

A few counts support this clonotype. This chain links TRBV5-1 with TRBJ1-1; a possible D gene is TRBD1 (6 bases). Trimming left V 0 bases short and J 1 base short, with 10 bases between. The CDR3 totals 15 residues. Germline CDR1 SGHRS, CDR2 YFSETQ. CDR3 in amino acids: CASSLDHRENTEAFF. CDR3 nucleotide sequence: TGCGCCAGCAGCTTGGATCACAGGGAGAACACTGAAGCTTTCTTT.

The chain combines TRBV10-3 with TRBJ2-2, with a weak D call TRBD2 (5 bases). V was clipped by 8 bases and J by 0 bases, with 13 bases between them. The CDR3 totals 15 residues. Germline V gives CDR1 ENHRY, CDR2 SYGVKD. The CDR3 spells CAIPKAGPNTGELFF. CDR3 in DNA: TGTGCCATCCCGAAGGCGGGCCCGAACACCGGGGAGCTGTTTTTT.

The J gene is TRBJ2-1, the V gene TRBV24-1; D is perhaps TRBD1 or TRBD2 (5 bases each). Looked up from germline, CDR1 is KGHDR and CDR2 is SFDVKD. The CDR3 has 16 residues. Between the trimmed V and J ends, which lost 3 bases and 9 bases, there was a span of 20 bases. The CDR3 loop reads CATSDASPGRRGEQFF. CDR3 nucleotides: TGTGCCACCAGTGATGCCTCTCCGGGACGTCGAGGTGAGCAGTTCTTC.

This clonotype was counted once. The chain employs TRBV6-6 and TRBJ2-1; 10 bases align to TRBD1. The CDR3 sequence is 13 residues long. J was trimmed by 8 bases and V by 9 bases; bases with no gene match: 7. Germline V gives CDR1 MNHNY, CDR2 SVGAGI (reference sequence). CDR3 sequence: CASIGQGEDEQFF. DNA of the CDR3: TGTGCCAGTATCGGACAGGGGGAGGATGAGCAGTTCTTC.

Remarks on this clonotype: The junction and the germline gene differ at one end; a read error may be behind it. The chain couples TRBV5-1 to TRBJ2-1, with TRBD2 matching over 14 bases. Looked up from germline, CDR1 is SGHRS and CDR2 is YFSETQ. CDR3 length: 15 residues. CDR3 in amino acids: CASSLGTSGSYEQFF. The CDR3 coding sequence is TGCGCCAGCAGTTTGGGGACTAGCGGGAGCTATGAGCAGTTCTTC.

The chain is built from TRBV27 and TRBJ1-2, with D tentatively TRBD1 (6 bases). V shed 4 bases and J shed 5 bases, with 17 bases lying between them. Germline CDR1 and CDR2: MNHEY and SMNVEV (reference sequence). CDR3 length: 15 amino acids. CDR3 DNA sequence: TGTGCCAGCAGTTGGGGGGGGCACGGCGTTTATGGCTACACCTTC. It translates to CASSWGGHGVYGYTF.